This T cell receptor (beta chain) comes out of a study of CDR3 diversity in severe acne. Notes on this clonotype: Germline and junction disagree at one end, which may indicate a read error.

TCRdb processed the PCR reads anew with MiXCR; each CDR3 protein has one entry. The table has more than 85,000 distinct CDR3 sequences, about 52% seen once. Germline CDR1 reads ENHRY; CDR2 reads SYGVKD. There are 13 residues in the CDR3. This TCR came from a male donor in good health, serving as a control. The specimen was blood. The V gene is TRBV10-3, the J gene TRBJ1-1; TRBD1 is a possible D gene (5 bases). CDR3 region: CATSSGTPEVDFF. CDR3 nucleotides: TGTGCCACCAGTTCCGGGACCCCCGAGGTCGATTTCTTT.